The 29 T cell receptor beta chains presented below share a single source sample, sequenced in a study of cytomegalovirus exposure and HLA in healthy donors. Use of 60 Vbeta and 13 Jbeta primers characterized the PCR. Only in-frame clones appear in the TCRdb table, and some are missing; sequencing was by immunoSEQ multiplex PCR. The table lists around 120,000 clones, roughly 80% of them singletons. Sequences were obtained from PBMCs. Receptor source: a female donor in good health and CMV-seropositive.

The chain is built from TRBV19 and TRBJ2-1; 10 positions match TRBD1. The J segment lost 15 bases and the V segment lost 3 bases, leaving 17 bases of the junction unmatched. The germline CDR1 and CDR2 sequences are LNHDA and SQIVND (reference sequence). The length of the CDR3 is 16 residues. The CDR3 is CASSMWGRDRGRDAFF. DNA of the CDR3: TGTGCCAGTAGTATGTGGGGCCGGGACAGGGGCCGGGATGCGTTCTTC.

The V gene is TRBV29-1, the J gene TRBJ1-2, with D uncertain. V lost 2 bases to trimming and J lost 5 bases, with 9 bases between them. The CDR3 contains 12 residues. Germline V gene lookup returns CDR1 SQVTM and CDR2 ANQGSEA. CDR3 residues: CSVELGAYGYTF. As DNA, the CDR3 is TGCAGCGTTGAATTGGGCGCTTATGGCTACACCTTC.

This chain links TRBV10-3 with TRBJ2-5; the match to TRBD2 covers 9 bases. Trimming took 6 bases from V and 2 from J; bases not matched to a gene: 4. Germline CDR1 is ENHRY and CDR2 is SYGVKD. This CDR3 contains 14 residues. The CDR3 region is CAIRAGGAQETQYF. In nucleotides, the CDR3 is TGTGCCATCAGGGCGGGGGGGGCTCAAGAGACCCAGTACTTC.

This rearrangement joins TRBV30 to TRBJ1-1; 9 bases align to TRBD1. The CDR3 runs to 14 residues. Per germline, CDR1 GTSNPN and CDR2 SVGIG (reference sequence). The V gene end was trimmed by 2 bases and the J gene end by 3 bases; junction bases not matched to a gene: 4. This CDR3 reads CAWSRRDRDTEAFF. The CDR3 DNA reads as TGTGCCTGGAGTCGTAGGGACAGGGACACTGAAGCTTTCTTT.

The chain carries TRBV27 and TRBJ1-6, with a weak D call TRBD1 (5 bases). The CDR3 runs 15 residues. Per germline, CDR1 MNHEY and CDR2 SMNVEV (reference sequence). V lost 4 bases to trimming and J lost 8 bases, with 15 bases between them. CDR3 protein: CASSYGGVPYSPLHF. The CDR3 nucleotides read TGTGCCAGCAGTTACGGGGGAGTCCCTTATTCACCCCTCCACTTT.

The chain couples TRBV7-3 to TRBJ2-7, with TRBD1 matching over 9 bases. The trim removed 2 bases at V and 7 bases at J, leaving 9 bases unmatched. The CDR3 covers 15 residues. Germline V lookup: CDR1 SGHTA, CDR2 FQGTGA. The CDR3 spells CASSLGRTGAGEQYF. CDR3 bases: TGTGCCAGCAGCTTAGGAAGGACAGGGGCGGGTGAGCAGTACTTC.

The V gene is TRBV27, the J gene TRBJ1-5, with D possibly matching TRBD1 (6 bases). CDR1 is MNHEY, CDR2 SMNVEV, per germline (reference sequence). The V end lost 5 bases, the J end lost 5 bases, and 13 bases lay between the germline ends. There are 14 residues in the CDR3. Here the CDR3 DNA reads TGTGCCAGCAGTGCACAGGGAGCCCATCAGCCCCAGCATTTT. Translation gives CASSAQGAHQPQHF.

The chain joins TRBV6-6 to TRBJ2-7; 8 nucleotides match TRBD2. The CDR3 consists of 13 residues. The germline V gene has CDR1 MNHNY and CDR2 SVGAGI (reference sequence). The J segment lost 3 bases and the V segment lost 8 bases, leaving 6 bases of the junction unmatched. The CDR3 protein is CASGPAGGYEQYF. The DNA of the CDR3 is TGTGCCAGCGGTCCGGCGGGGGGCTACGAGCAGTACTTC.

This chain joins TRBV7-6 and TRBJ2-5; 9 nucleotides match TRBD1. V shed 6 bases and J 5 bases; nucleotides not matched to a gene: 13. The length of the CDR3 is 16 residues. Per the germline V gene, CDR1 is SGHVS and CDR2 is FNYEAQ. The CDR3 is CASRPLGDRVQETQYF. CDR3 DNA: TGTGCCAGCAGACCATTAGGGGACAGGGTCCAGGAGACCCAGTACTTC.

The CDR3 coding sequence is TGTGCCATCAGTGAGTCGATCGAGGGTGGAAATTCACCCCTCCACTTT. Its protein product is CAISESIEGGNSPLHF. The chain has TRBV10-3 and TRBJ1-6, with unresolved D. Germline V gene lookup returns CDR1 ENHRY and CDR2 SYGVKD. The CDR3 totals 16 residues. Trimming removed 0 bases at V and 7 bases at J, with 13 bases between.

V and J are TRBV10-2 and TRBJ2-3; 11 bases are shared with TRBD2. Germline V lookup: CDR1 WSHSY, CDR2 SAAADI. V gave up 8 bases and J gave up 6 bases; unmatched junction bases: 7. The CDR3 sequence is 14 residues long. CDR3 DNA: TGCGCCAGCGGGAAGACTAGCGGGGCCGATACGCAGTATTTT. Translating it yields CASGKTSGADTQYF.

The chain links TRBV9 to TRBJ2-3, with TRBD2 matching over 13 bases. The junction had 6 bases not matched to a gene; V was cut back by 2 bases and J by 0 bases. The CDR3 has 18 residues. Germline loops: CDR1 SGDLS, CDR2 YYNGEE. The CDR3 sequence: CASSVGLAGTLSTDTQYF. The DNA for the CDR3 is TGTGCCAGCAGCGTGGGACTAGCGGGAACCCTAAGCACAGATACGCAGTATTTT.

The chain couples TRBV10-1 to TRBJ1-1, with TRBD1 matching over 10 bases. The CDR3 extends over 14 amino acids. Germline CDR1 WNHNN, CDR2 SYGVQD (reference sequence). The trim removed 2 bases at V and 7 bases at J, leaving 4 bases unmatched. The CDR3 is CASSETGQGIEAFF. DNA of the CDR3: TGCGCCAGCAGTGAGACGGGACAGGGGATTGAAGCTTTCTTT.

This clone was counted a few times. V and J are TRBV27 and TRBJ2-5, with a weak D call TRBD2 (5 bases). The CDR3 runs 16 residues. Trimming cost V 2 bases and J 0 bases, with 13 bases left between them. The V gene's germline CDR1 is MNHEY and CDR2 SMNVEV (reference sequence). For the CDR3, the DNA is TGTGCCAGCAGTTTAACCGGGCCGGGGTACCAAGAGACCCAGTACTTC. It encodes CASSLTGPGYQETQYF.

The chain has TRBV5-1 and TRBJ1-1, with 12 bases aligning to TRBD1. CDR1 SGHRS and CDR2 YFSETQ come from the germline V gene. There are 15 residues in the CDR3. Unmatched junction bases numbered 6, after V lost 4 bases and J lost 5 bases. CDR3 DNA: TGCGCCAGCAGCGGGGGGACAGGGGGCAGTACTGAAGCTTTCTTT. The encoded protein is CASSGGTGGSTEAFF.

The chain carries TRBV27 and TRBJ2-7; no clear D. The V end was cut by 5 bases, the J end by 3 bases, with 11 bases between. This CDR3 has 13 residues. The V gene's germline CDR1 is MNHEY and CDR2 SMNVEV (reference sequence). The CDR3 nucleotides read TGTGCCAGCAGTCCAACGTTCGGCTACGAGCAGTACTTC. Residues: CASSPTFGYEQYF.

With regard to this clone: The junction and the germline gene differ at one end; a read error may be behind it. CDR3 amino acids: CASSFTGGDRETQYF. Written as DNA, the CDR3 is TGTGCTAGCAGCTTCACAGGGGGCGATCGGGAGACCCAGTACTTC. The J gene is TRBJ2-5, the V gene TRBV7-7, with 9 bases identical to TRBD1. The CDR3 runs to 15 residues. Germline CDR1 is SSHAT and CDR2 is FNYEAQ (reference sequence).

This clone was counted a single time. The V call is TRBV28, the J call TRBJ2-7; 12 bases are a match to TRBD2. Trimming took 4 bases from V and 4 from J; bases not matched to a gene: 8. This CDR3 is 16 amino acids long. In germline, CDR1 is MDHEN, CDR2 SYDVKM. CDR3 loop: CASSSPSGGAYYEQYF. DNA for the CDR3: TGTGCCAGCAGTTCTCCTAGCGGGGGGGCGTATTACGAGCAGTACTTC.

The V call is TRBV4-2, the J call TRBJ2-1; 12 bases map to TRBD2. Germline V gene sequence: CDR1 LGHNA, CDR2 YNFKEQ. The CDR3 has 16 residues. The V and J ends lost 4 bases and 5 bases, in that order; junction bases with no gene match: 6. CDR3 residues: CASSLALAGGHNEQFF. The CDR3 DNA is TGTGCCAGCAGCCTAGCCCTAGCGGGGGGGCACAATGAGCAGTTCTTC.

The chain carries TRBV7-8 and TRBJ1-4; maybe TRBD1 (6 bases). This CDR3 spans 15 amino acids. Germline CDR1 is SGHVS and CDR2 is FQNEAQ. V was clipped by 6 bases and J by 4 bases, with 15 bases between them. The CDR3 DNA is TGTGCCAGCAGGGACCTGACAGGAGATAATGAAAAACTGTTTTTT. Translation: CASRDLTGDNEKLFF.

The gene calls are TRBV21-1 and TRBJ1-1; no DNA check was done on the table's D call, TRBD1. TRBV21-1 is a listed pseudogene. This CDR3 has 11 amino acids. The CDR3 nucleotides read TGTGCCAGCAGCAATGGCCATAAAGCTTTCTTT. Its protein product is CASSNGHKAFF.

This chain connects TRBV10-3 to TRBJ1-2, with 8 bases fitting TRBD1. The CDR3 totals 15 residues. Germline V gene lookup returns CDR1 ENHRY and CDR2 SYGVKD. The trim removed 0 bases at V and 8 bases at J, leaving 8 bases unmatched. The DNA for the CDR3 is TGTGCCATCAGTGAGTCTCCGCAGGGGGCGAGGGGCTACACCTTC. Its protein product is CAISESPQGARGYTF.

This clone was counted between two and nine times. The chain employs TRBV10-3 and TRBJ1-3; tentative D call: TRBD1 (5 bases). Trimming took 7 bases from V and 4 from J, leaving 11 bases between them. The CDR3 consists of 13 residues. Germline values: CDR1 ENHRY, CDR2 SYGVKD. Here the CDR3 DNA reads TGTGCCATCATGGGGGGAAGCGGAAACACCATATATTTT. This sequence encodes CAIMGGSGNTIYF.

The genes are TRBV29-1 and TRBJ1-1; D possibly corresponds to TRBD1 (5 bases). CDR1 and CDR2 (germline): SQVTM, ANQGSEA. The ends were cut back, 7 bases at V and 6 bases at J, with 15 bases in the middle. The CDR3 runs to 12 residues. In DNA, the CDR3 is TGCAGCGCTTTGGGGGGGGATGCTGAAGCTTTCTTT. Its protein is CSALGGDAEAFF.

V and J are TRBV10-3 and TRBJ1-3; 7 positions match TRBD1. The germline CDR1 and CDR2 sequences are ENHRY and SYGVKD. Trimming at V came to 3 bases and at J to 4 bases, leaving 6 bases not matched to a gene. The CDR3 totals 15 residues. This CDR3 reads CAISDPTGIGNTIYF. In DNA form, the CDR3 reads TGTGCCATCAGTGACCCGACAGGGATCGGAAACACCATATATTTT.

The chain joins TRBV6-1 to TRBJ1-6; tentative D call: TRBD1 (6 bases). This CDR3 is 15 amino acids long. CDR1 and CDR2 (germline): MNHNS, SASEGT. The ends were cut back, 3 bases at V and 6 bases at J, with 12 bases in the middle. The CDR3 DNA reads as TGTGCCAGCAGTGAGAAGACAGGACTTAATTCACCCCTCCACTTT. It specifies CASSEKTGLNSPLHF.

This clone was counted once. CDR3 residues: CASRSVSTNEKLFF. The CDR3, as DNA: TGTGCCAGCAGATCAGTTTCAACTAATGAAAAACTGTTTTTT. The rearrangement links TRBV2 to TRBJ1-4, with no clear D. There are 14 residues in the CDR3. Germline V gene lookup returns CDR1 SNHLY and CDR2 FYNNEI. V lost 6 bases, J lost 0 bases, and 8 bases lay in between.

This chain connects TRBV18 to TRBJ1-1; 8 nucleotides match TRBD1. The ends lost 0 bases at V and 3 bases at J; junction bases unmatched: 9. The CDR3 totals 17 residues. CDR1 KGHSH and CDR2 LQKENI come from the germline V gene. The CDR3 region is CASSPPGAGGAYTEAFF. The DNA of the CDR3 is TGTGCCAGCTCACCACCGGGGGCAGGGGGCGCGTACACTGAAGCTTTCTTT.

CDR3 protein: CASGGSTSGYTF. CDR3 DNA: TGCGCCAGCGGGGGGAGCACAAGTGGCTACACCTTC. The chain couples TRBV10-2 to TRBJ1-2, with D tentatively TRBD1 (5 bases). CDR1 and CDR2 (germline): WSHSY, SAAADI. V was clipped by 8 bases and J by 7 bases, with 14 bases between them. There are 12 residues in the CDR3.